Many counts were recorded for the clone carrying this TCR beta chain. A unique molecular identifier was carried by every single TCR cDNA molecule. TCRdb re-called the 5' RACE reads with MiXCR, one entry per CDR3 protein. This table holds roughly 20,000 distinct CDR3 sequences, 4.6% found once. The data are from a study of spatial heterogeneity in lung cancer. Study-level information: Compared with alpha-chain sequences, beta-chain sequences were consistently detected in greater numbers.

Time point of the sample: sample taken at primary tumor resection. No cells were sorted before sequencing. The whole RNA sequenced was extracted from tumor, nontumor lung or frozen PBMC. The donor population consisted of about 75 patients with untreated, early-stage non-small cell lung cancer. The CDR3 contains 15 residues. V lost 2 bases to trimming and J lost 6 bases; unmatched junction nucleotides: 8. CDR1 is MNHNS and CDR2 is SASEGT in the germline V gene. The chain uses TRBV6-1 and TRBJ1-2; 8 nucleotides match TRBD1. This specimen was PBMCs, taken at surgery. The sequence derives from a male donor with early-stage non-small cell lung cancer. The CDR3 DNA follows: TGTGCCAGCAGTGAAAAGGGACAGGCCGGTAATGGCTACACCTTC. Translated: CASSEKGQAGNGYTF.